These T cell receptor beta chains were read from a single sample in a study of blood T cell repertoires in COVID-19. Data came from immunoSEQ multiplex PCR; TCRdb stores just in-frame clones and leaves some out. Of approximately 51,000 clones listed, around 90% were seen once; the top ten hold around 6.5%. The sample taken for sequencing was peripheral blood. Every receptor here comes from a man aged 45-65 years with active COVID-19. Each CDR3 is given with its conserved first and last residue. Each record gives: clone size, V gene, CDR3 length, D gene, J gene, CDR3 protein, CDR3 DNA. A D gene is named only where the DNA matches it firmly. Expanded clones get a size class; other rows say once, few or many, or leave the size out.

>.|TRBV5-1|17|TRBD1|TRBJ2-1
CASSTTGTGGPNNEQFF
TGCGCCAGCAGCACGACCGGGACAGGGGGCCCGAACAATGAGCAGTTCTTC
>.|TRBV15|12|.|TRBJ2-7
CATGRRQYEQYF
TGTGCCACCGGGAGACGGCAATACGAGCAGTACTTC
>.|TRBV2|13|.|TRBJ1-2
CASTRGGVYGYTF
TGTGCCAGCACCCGAGGGGGGGTCTATGGCTACACCTTC
>.|TRBV29-1|11|.|TRBJ2-3
CSVYETDTQYF
TGCAGCGTTTACGAGACAGATACGCAGTATTTT
>.|TRBV19|17|.|TRBJ2-3
CASSIGPDRLFTDTQYF
TGTGCCAGTAGTATTGGGCCCGACAGGCTCTTCACAGATACGCAGTATTTT
>.|TRBV6-5|10|TRBD1|TRBJ2-3
CASTGGAQYF
TGTGCCAGCACAGGGGGAGCGCAGTATTTT
>.|TRBV27|18|TRBD1|TRBJ2-7
CASSFRKSGTGNSYEQYF
TGTGCCAGCAGTTTCCGGAAGTCCGGGACAGGAAACTCCTACGAGCAGTACTTC
>.|TRBV6-5|15|TRBD2|TRBJ2-1
CASSVAGDSYNEQFF
TGTGCCAGCAGCGTAGCGGGGGATTCCTACAATGAGCAGTTCTTC
>.|TRBV10-3|13|.|TRBJ2-5
CAISDPQWGAQYF
TGTGCCATCAGTGACCCCCAGTGGGGGGCCCAGTACTTC
>.|TRBV19|15|.|TRBJ2-6
CASRRQGFGANVLTF
TGTGCCAGTCGCCGGCAGGGATTTGGGGCCAACGTCCTGACTTTC
>.|TRBV5-1|12|TRBD1|TRBJ1-3
CASSKDRVPIYF
TGCGCCAGCAGCAAGGACAGGGTGCCCATATATTTT
>.|TRBV30|14|.|TRBJ1-2
CAWSPNIPSGGYTF
TGTGCCTGGAGCCCCAATATACCTTCCGGTGGCTACACCTTC
>.|TRBV6-5|16|TRBD2|TRBJ2-7
CASSYHGLAADNEQYF
TGTGCCAGCAGTTACCACGGACTAGCGGCCGACAACGAGCAGTACTTC
>.|TRBV12-3/TRBV12-4|12|.|TRBJ1-2
CASSPQFSGYTF
TGTGCCAGCAGTCCACAGTTCTCTGGCTACACCTTC
>.|TRBV9|15|.|TRBJ1-2
CASSVAGVEGYGYTF
TGTGCCAGCAGCGTAGCTGGGGTTGAGGGCTATGGCTACACCTTC
>.|TRBV14|13|.|TRBJ1-5
CASSRQINQPQHF
TGTGCCAGCAGCCGCCAGATCAATCAGCCCCAGCATTTT
>.|TRBV6-6|19|TRBD2|TRBJ2-3
CASSPLAGGETLSTDTQYF
TGTGCCAGCAGTCCTCTAGCGGGGGGCGAGACCCTTAGCACAGATACGCAGTATTTT
>.|TRBV11-3|15|TRBD2|TRBJ2-3
CASSVVAGGLDTQYF
TGTGCCAGCAGCGTTGTAGCGGGGGGGTTGGATACGCAGTATTTT
>.|TRBV4-2|15|.|TRBJ1-1
CASSQDSRSDTEAFF
TGTGCCAGCAGCCAAGATAGCAGATCCGACACTGAAGCTTTCTTT
>.|TRBV18|15|TRBD1|TRBJ2-5
CASSPRTGLQETQYF
TGTGCCAGCTCACCACGGACAGGGTTGCAAGAGACCCAGTACTTC
>.|TRBV6-5|14|TRBD2|TRBJ2-7
CASKLAGVGYEQYF
TGTGCCAGCAAACTAGCGGGAGTAGGGTACGAGCAGTACTTC
>.|TRBV12-3/TRBV12-4|13|.|TRBJ2-2
CASTPGIPVELFF
TGTGCCAGCACCCCAGGCATCCCCGTGGAGCTGTTTTTT
>few|TRBV7-9|14|.|TRBJ1-5
CASSPGGVNQPQHF
TGTGCCAGCAGCCCCGGCGGGGTCAATCAGCCCCAGCATTTT